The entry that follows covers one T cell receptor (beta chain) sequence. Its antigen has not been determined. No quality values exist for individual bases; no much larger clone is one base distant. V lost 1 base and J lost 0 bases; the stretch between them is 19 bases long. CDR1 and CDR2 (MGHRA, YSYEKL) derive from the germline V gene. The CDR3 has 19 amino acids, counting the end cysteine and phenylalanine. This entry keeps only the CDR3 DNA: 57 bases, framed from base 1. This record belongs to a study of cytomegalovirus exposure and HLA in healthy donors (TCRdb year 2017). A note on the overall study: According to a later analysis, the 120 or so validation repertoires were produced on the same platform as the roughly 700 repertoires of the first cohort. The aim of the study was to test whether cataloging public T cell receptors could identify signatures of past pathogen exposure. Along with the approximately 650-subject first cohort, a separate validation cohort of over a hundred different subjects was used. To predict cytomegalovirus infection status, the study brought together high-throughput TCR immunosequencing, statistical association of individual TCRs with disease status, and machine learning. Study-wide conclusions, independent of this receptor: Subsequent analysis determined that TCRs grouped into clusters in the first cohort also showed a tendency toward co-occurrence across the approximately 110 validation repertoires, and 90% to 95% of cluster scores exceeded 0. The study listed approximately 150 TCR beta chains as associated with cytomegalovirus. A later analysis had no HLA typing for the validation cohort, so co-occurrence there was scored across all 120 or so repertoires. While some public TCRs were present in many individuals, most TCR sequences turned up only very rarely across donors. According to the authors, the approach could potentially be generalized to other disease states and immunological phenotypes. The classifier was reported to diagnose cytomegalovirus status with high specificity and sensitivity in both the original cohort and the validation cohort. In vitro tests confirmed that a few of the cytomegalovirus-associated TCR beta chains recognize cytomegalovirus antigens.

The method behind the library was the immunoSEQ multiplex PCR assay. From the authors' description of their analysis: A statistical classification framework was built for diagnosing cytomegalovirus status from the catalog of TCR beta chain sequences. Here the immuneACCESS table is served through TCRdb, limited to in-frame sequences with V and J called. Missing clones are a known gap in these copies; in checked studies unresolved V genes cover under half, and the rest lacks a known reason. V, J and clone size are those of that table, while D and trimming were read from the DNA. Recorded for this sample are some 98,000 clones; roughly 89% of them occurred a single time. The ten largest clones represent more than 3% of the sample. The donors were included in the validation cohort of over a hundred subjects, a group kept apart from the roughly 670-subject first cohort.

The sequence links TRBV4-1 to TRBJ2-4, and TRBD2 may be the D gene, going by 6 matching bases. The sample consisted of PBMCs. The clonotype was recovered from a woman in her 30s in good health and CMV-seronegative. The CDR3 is CASSQVPTGDTLAKNIQYF. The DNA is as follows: TGCGCCAGCAGCCAAGTCCCTACGGGGGATACACTAGCCAAAAACATTCAGTACTTC.